A single sample gave rise to the 13 T cell receptor beta chains below, sequenced in a study of cytomegalovirus exposure and HLA in healthy donors. The PCR contained 60 Vbeta and 13 Jbeta primers. This table comes from immunoSEQ multiplex PCR, and its TCRdb copy is limited to in-frame clones, with some not included. The sample lists 50,000 to 55,000 clones, around three fifths seen once, with approximately 10% in the top ten. Sequencing input: PBMCs. Receptors were obtained from a human donor in good health.

The chain uses TRBV27 and TRBJ1-1, with 7 positions matching TRBD1. CDR1 and CDR2 (germline): MNHEY, SMNVEV (reference sequence). This CDR3 spans 16 amino acids. The J segment lost 5 bases and the V segment lost 6 bases, leaving 15 bases of the junction unmatched. The CDR3 region is CASSHSQGGARTEAFF. CDR3 coding DNA: TGTGCCAGCAGCCACTCCCAGGGGGGCGCGAGGACTGAAGCTTTCTTT.

The chain has TRBV7-2 and TRBJ2-7; 9 bases map to TRBD2. Germline assignment: CDR1 SGHTA and CDR2 FQGNSA. The V segment lost 4 bases and the J segment 6 bases; nucleotides outside the gene matches: 13. There are 16 residues in the CDR3. The CDR3, as DNA: TGTGCCAGCAGCTGGGACTTCGCGGGGGGGGCTAGCGAGCAGTACTTC. Protein product: CASSWDFAGGASEQYF. The full variable domain, in which reference TRBV7-2 and TRBJ2-7 provide the parts outside the CDR3, is GAGVSQSPSNKVTEKGKDVELRCDPISGHTALYWYRQSLGQGLEFLIYFQGNSAPDKSGLPSDRFSAERTGGSVSTLTIQRTQQEDSAVYLCASSWDFAGGASEQYFGPGTRLTVT.

This chain's CDR3 is CASSATGVGEKLFF. DNA for the CDR3: TGTGCCAGCAGTGCCACGGGGGTTGGTGAAAAACTGTTTTTT. The rearrangement joins TRBV6-6 to TRBJ1-4, with D perhaps matching TRBD1 (5 bases). The germline gives CDR1 MNHNY, CDR2 SVGAGI (reference sequence). The CDR3 contains 14 residues. V was clipped by 5 bases and J by 7 bases, with 14 bases between them.

V is TRBV5-1 and J is TRBJ2-5, with TRBD1 matching 7 bases. The CDR3 covers 14 residues. The trim removed 4 bases at V and 5 bases at J, leaving 8 bases unmatched. Germline V CDR1 and CDR2: SGHRS, YFSETQ. This CDR3 is CASSPYRGVETQYF. As DNA, the CDR3 is TGCGCCAGCAGCCCTTACAGGGGAGTGGAGACCCAGTACTTC.

V and J are TRBV11-2 and TRBJ1-2; 7 bases agree with TRBD1. V gave up 0 bases and J gave up 7 bases; unmatched junction bases: 5. The germline gives CDR1 SGHAT, CDR2 FQNNGV. The CDR3 contains 14 residues. As DNA, the CDR3 is TGTGCCAGCAGCTTAGATCGGACAGGCTTTGGCTACACCTTC. Residues: CASSLDRTGFGYTF.

As regards this clone: At one boundary the junction diverges from the germline segment, which might be a read error. The rearrangement uses TRBV7-9 and TRBJ2-7; 7 nucleotides line up with TRBD1. The CDR3 runs to 12 residues. Germline V gene lookup returns CDR1 SEHNR and CDR2 FQNEAQ (reference sequence). The CDR3 is CSSSLDRAEQYF. The CDR3 nucleotides are TGTTCCAGCAGCTTAGACAGGGCCGAGCAGTACTTC.

The rearrangement joins TRBV4-2 to TRBJ2-2; a possible D gene is TRBD2 (5 bases). Per germline, CDR1 LGHNA and CDR2 YNFKEQ. V was pared by 3 bases and J by 6 bases, with 17 bases between. The CDR3 is 16 amino acids. The CDR3: CASSQSGSGIPGELFF. Here the CDR3 DNA reads TGTGCCAGCAGCCAGTCGGGATCTGGGATCCCCGGGGAGCTGTTTTTT.

This clone was seen only a few times. V is TRBV2 and J is TRBJ2-7; D call uncertain. Trimming removed 3 bases from V and 3 bases from J, with 6 bases in between. CDR1 and CDR2 from the germline V gene are SNHLY and FYNNEI. This CDR3 is built from 12 residues. DNA of the CDR3: TGTGCCAGCAGTGAGTCGGGCTACGAGCAGTACTTC. Translation: CASSESGYEQYF.

This clone is classed as medium-sized (0.01 to 0.1%). The chain joins TRBV7-8 to TRBJ2-7; tentative D call: TRBD1 (5 bases). Between the trimmed V and J ends, which lost 3 bases and 0 bases, there was a span of 9 bases. CDR3 length equals 14 residues. CDR1 and CDR2 (germline): SGHVS, FQNEAQ. In DNA, the CDR3 is TGTGCCAGCAGCTTTGACAGAAACTCCTACGAGCAGTACTTC. Translating gives CASSFDRNSYEQYF.

The chain combines TRBV9 with TRBJ2-2; D not certain. V lost 0 bases to trimming and J lost 0 bases, with 12 bases between them. CDR3 size: 17 residues. CDR1 and CDR2 from the germline V gene are SGDLS and YYNGEE. Written as DNA, the CDR3 is TGTGCCAGCAGCGTAGAGGATCACCTAGCGAACACCGGGGAGCTGTTTTTT. Its translation is CASSVEDHLANTGELFF.

The V and J genes are TRBV29-1 and TRBJ1-5; D possibly corresponds to TRBD1 (6 bases). Germline V gives CDR1 SQVTM, CDR2 ANQGSEA. The CDR3 runs 12 residues. Trimming took off 7 bases at V and 2 bases at J, with 9 bases between the two ends. The CDR3 reads CSASGGNQPQHF. CDR3 DNA sequence: TGCAGCGCCTCAGGGGGCAATCAGCCCCAGCATTTT.

The table lists this clone with a few counts. The chain is built from TRBV7-9 and TRBJ1-1, with 7 positions matching TRBD1. There are 15 residues in the CDR3. The ends lost 1 base at V and 4 bases at J; junction bases unmatched: 6. The germline CDR1 and CDR2 sequences are SEHNR and FQNEAQ (reference sequence). The CDR3: CASSLETGRITEAFF. In DNA form, the CDR3 reads TGTGCCAGCAGCTTAGAGACAGGGCGGATCACTGAAGCTTTCTTT.

The chain links TRBV7-9 to TRBJ1-1; D ambiguous. V gave up 8 bases and J gave up 8 bases, with 12 bases separating them. This CDR3 spans 11 amino acids. CDR1 and CDR2 (germline): SEHNR, FQNEAQ (reference sequence). CDR3 bases: TGTGCCAGCCCCGTAAGAGGCGAAGCTTTCTTT. This translates into CASPVRGEAFF.